This T cell receptor (beta chain) is from a study of regulatory T cells in long-lasting Graves disease. This clonotype has only a few counts. Its antigen remains unidentified. V lost 1 base and J lost 5, with 14 bases in between. CDR1 is LNHDA, CDR2 SQIVND, per germline (reference sequence). The CDR3 consists of 15 residues. The study's findings and limits: Clonotypes that were public and shared totalled a few thousand in persistent patients versus 966 in new patients. Favoring TRBV28, TRBJ1-2 and TRBJ2-5 was a feature seen in persistent disease.

Arm-PCR of CDR3 regions with iRepertoire HTBI primers generated TCR beta libraries. Per the study methods: Analysis of the samples identified around 60 TRBV and 14 TRBJ segments. One entry per CDR3 protein results from TCRdb running MiXCR on the multiplex PCR reads. These V and J calls derive from TCRdb rather than the authors' analysis. The sample holds 420,000 or so distinct CDR3 sequences, around a quarter seen once. Described time point: persistent/refractory GD, antithyroid drugs over 5 years with positive TRAb. Extracted PBMC RNA gave rise to the TCR library. The chain has TRBV19 and TRBJ1-2; D ambiguous. Sequencing used peripheral blood mononuclear cells (PBMCs), obtained when the disease was refractory, from a patient treated with antithyroid drugs. This sequence was found in a female donor with Graves disease. CDR3 protein: CASSIAKSSSYGYTF. The CDR3 region has the DNA TGTGCCAGTAGTATAGCCAAATCCTCTAGTTATGGCTACACCTTC.